Listed here is a single T cell receptor beta chain. The method was immunoSEQ multiplex PCR; TCRdb's version includes in-frame clones alone and lacks a portion of them. Of fewer than 45,000 clones listed, 90% to 95% are singletons. This specimen belongs to a study of T cell changes during pregnancy in multiple sclerosis. Germline CDR1 reads LNHDA; CDR2 reads SQIVND (reference sequence). The CDR3 sequence is 16 residues long. J gave up 6 bases and V 8 bases, and 15 bases lay outside the gene matches. The receptor was isolated from a female donor with multiple sclerosis, enrolled in a pregnancy study. J is TRBJ2-4 and V is TRBV19; 8 nucleotides align to TRBD2. This material consisted of CD4+ T cells from peripheral blood mononuclear cells, taken in the third trimester of pregnancy. CDR3 bases: TGTGCCAGTGGAAGTGGGGGTTCCCTAGCGGGAAACATTCAGTACTTC. This translates into CASGSGGSLAGNIQYF.